The T cell receptor beta chain under discussion was sequenced for a study of response to subunit inactivated influenza vaccine (dated by TCRdb to the late 2010s). About the investigation overall: Deep quantitative profiling of the T cell receptor repertoire was used in the study to follow responses to a trivalent subunit inactivated influenza vaccine. Here is what the overall study found, with its caveats: It was suggested by the authors that each seasonal influenza vaccination may recruit only a limited number of new T cells.

A note on this clonotype: The antigen it recognizes is unknown. There are no base qualities to consult, and no much larger clone falls within one base.

Via the germline V gene (reference sequence), CDR1 is DFQATT and CDR2 SNEGSKA. Trimmed from V: 8 bases; trimmed from J: 6 bases; junction bases lacking a gene match: 9. From its cysteine to its phenylalanine, the CDR3 spans 12 amino acids. Just the 36-base CDR3 DNA is kept, in frame starting at base 1. Receptor libraries were prepared by RT-PCR. The data were produced on an Illumina HiSeq 2500. TCRdb cleaned the public reads at Q25 with fastp, built clones with MiXCR and kept in-frame beta chains. Each CDR3 protein gets just one entry, which takes the most common genes and DNA from the rows behind it. The sample profile shows fewer than 750,000 distinct CDR3 sequences; 11% to 15% of them were found once. The top ten clones comprise around 10% of the sample.

The clonotype was recovered from a man aged 45-65 years who received an inactivated influenza vaccine. Donor details come from another sample of the same person, matched by shared clones. Sequencing was performed on PBMCs from blood, taken about 12 days after vaccination. The rearrangement combines TRBV20-1 with TRBJ1-2; TRBD1 matches 7 bases in the middle. The DNA sequence is given as TGCAGTCCCCAGGGGGGGAAAAATGGCTACACCTTC. This gives the protein CSPQGGKNGYTF.